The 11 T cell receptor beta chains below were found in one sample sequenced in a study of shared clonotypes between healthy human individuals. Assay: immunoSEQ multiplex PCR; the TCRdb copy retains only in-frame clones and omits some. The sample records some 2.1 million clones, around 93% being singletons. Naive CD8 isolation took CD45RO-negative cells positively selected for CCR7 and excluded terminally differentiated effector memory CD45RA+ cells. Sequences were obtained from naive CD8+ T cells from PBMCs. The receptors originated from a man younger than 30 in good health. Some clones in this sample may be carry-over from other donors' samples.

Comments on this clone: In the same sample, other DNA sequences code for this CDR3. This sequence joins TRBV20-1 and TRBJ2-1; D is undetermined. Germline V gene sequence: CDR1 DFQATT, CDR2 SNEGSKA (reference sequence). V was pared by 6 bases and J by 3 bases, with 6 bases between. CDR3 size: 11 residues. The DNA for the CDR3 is TGCAGTGCCCCCTACTACAATGAGCAGTTCTTC. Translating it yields CSAPYYNEQFF.

This CDR3 is CASSQEGLQGFGYGYTF. The CDR3 region has the DNA TGTGCCAGCAGCCAAGAGGGGCTACAGGGGTTCGGCTATGGCTACACCTTC. This chain links TRBV4-2 with TRBJ1-2, with TRBD1 matching 7 bases. The junction had 11 bases not matched to a gene; V was cut back by 0 bases and J by 4 bases. The germline gives CDR1 LGHNA, CDR2 YNFKEQ. The CDR3 is 17 residues long.

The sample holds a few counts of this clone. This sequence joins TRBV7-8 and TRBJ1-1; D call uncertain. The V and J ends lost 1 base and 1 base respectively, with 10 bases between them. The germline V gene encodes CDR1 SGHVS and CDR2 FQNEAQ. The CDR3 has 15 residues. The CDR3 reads CASSLDGKPNTEAFF. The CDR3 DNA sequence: TGTGCCAGCAGCTTAGATGGCAAACCGAACACTGAAGCTTTCTTT.

The CDR3 bases are TGTGCCAGCAGCCGGACAGTCACAGATACGCAGTATTTT. The encoded protein is CASSRTVTDTQYF. This sequence joins TRBV27 and TRBJ2-3, with a tentative D call TRBD1 (6 bases). The CDR3 covers 13 residues. The V end was cut by 6 bases, the J end by 2 bases, with 9 bases between. The germline CDR1 and CDR2 sequences are MNHEY and SMNVEV (reference sequence).

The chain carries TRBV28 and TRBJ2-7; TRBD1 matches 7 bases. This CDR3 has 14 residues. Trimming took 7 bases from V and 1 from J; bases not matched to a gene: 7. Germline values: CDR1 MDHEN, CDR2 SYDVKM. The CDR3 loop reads CASKDRDLSYEQYF. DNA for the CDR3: TGTGCCAGCAAAGACAGGGACCTTTCCTACGAGCAGTACTTC.

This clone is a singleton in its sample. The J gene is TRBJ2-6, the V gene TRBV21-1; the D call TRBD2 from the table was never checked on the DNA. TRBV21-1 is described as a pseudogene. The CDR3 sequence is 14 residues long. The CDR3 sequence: CASSPGYGANVLTF. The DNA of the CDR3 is TGTGCCAGCAGCCCCGGTTACGGGGCCAACGTCCTGACTTTC.

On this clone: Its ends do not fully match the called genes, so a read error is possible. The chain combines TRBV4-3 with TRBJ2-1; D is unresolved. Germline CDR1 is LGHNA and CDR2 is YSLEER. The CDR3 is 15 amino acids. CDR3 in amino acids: CASSQERLDHNEQLF. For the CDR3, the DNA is TGCGCCAGCAGCCAAGAGAGACTTGACCACAATGAGCAACTCTTC.

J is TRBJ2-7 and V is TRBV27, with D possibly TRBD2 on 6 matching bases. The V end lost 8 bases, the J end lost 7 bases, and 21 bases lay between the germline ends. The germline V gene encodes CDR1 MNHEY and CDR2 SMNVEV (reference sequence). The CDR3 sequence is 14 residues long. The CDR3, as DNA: TGTGCCAGCGGGCCGACTAGTGGGTCGGGTGAGCAGTACTTC. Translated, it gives CASGPTSGSGEQYF.

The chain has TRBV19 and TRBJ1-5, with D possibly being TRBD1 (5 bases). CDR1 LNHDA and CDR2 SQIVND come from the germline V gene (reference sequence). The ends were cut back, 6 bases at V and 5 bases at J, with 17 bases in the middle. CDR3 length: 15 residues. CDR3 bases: TGTGCCAGTAGGCTCAAGGGGATAAAGTATCAGCCCCAGCATTTT. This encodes CASRLKGIKYQPQHF.

The CDR3 region is CASSPVHSGNTIYF. The CDR3 nucleotides read TGTGCCAGCAGCCCGGTCCACTCTGGAAACACCATATATTTT. V gene TRBV9 combines with J gene TRBJ1-3; D unclear. The CDR3 has 14 amino acids. In germline, CDR1 is SGDLS, CDR2 YYNGEE. The ends were cut back, 4 bases at V and 0 bases at J, with 8 bases in the middle.

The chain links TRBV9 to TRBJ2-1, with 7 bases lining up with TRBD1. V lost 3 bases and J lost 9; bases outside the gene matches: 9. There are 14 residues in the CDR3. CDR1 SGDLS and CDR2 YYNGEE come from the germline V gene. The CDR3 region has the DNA TGTGCCAGCAGCGGCAGACAGGGATTGGTTGAGCAGTTCTTC. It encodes CASSGRQGLVEQFF.